A single T cell receptor (beta chain) is shown here with its context. Its antigen is still unknown. This record comes from a study of cytomegalovirus exposure and HLA in healthy donors (dated by TCRdb to 2016 to 2017). Looking at the study overall: According to an earlier analysis of around 600 of the donors, 200 million or so T cells yielded 117 million unique TCR beta sequences and 250 to 350 Gb of sequence data. Of the approximately 400 genotyped donors, about 84% fell in the genetic ancestry cluster associated with self-reported Caucasian donors. High-throughput TCR immunosequencing, statistical association of individual TCRs with disease status, and machine learning were combined to predict cytomegalovirus infection status. Using immunosequencing, the study profiled T cell repertoires from around 680 subjects and related those repertoires to cytomegalovirus serostatus. Along with the approximately 620-subject first cohort, a separate validation cohort of more than 90 different subjects was used. In the later analysis, no new phenotypic data were used to find candidate immune exposures; instead, reliance was placed on TCR beta sequences and their occurrence across donors. Alongside the repertoire data, information on donor age, sex, ethnicity and CMV serostatus was compiled. Among several hundred genotyped donors of the cohort, an average of approximately 240,000 unique TCR beta nucleotide sequences was sequenced per donor, of which approximately 18% were non-productive. Typing coverage varied by locus: roughly 629-640 donors for A, B, C, DRB1 and DQB1; more than 500 for DQA1; more than 600 for DPA1; 450 to 480 for DPB1. Approximately 310 gigabases of sequencing data and 70 million to 95 million unique TCR sequences made up an early release that covered approximately 620 HLA-typed donors. Every repertoire in the discovery cohort had been generated on one and the same sequencing platform. Four to six DR-DQ haplotypes were handled as single units for association and clustering, since linkage in the cohort was strong. To decide whether each TCR beta V gene segment behaved as functional or pseudogenic, an earlier analysis of fewer than 750 of the donors relied on high-throughput TCR beta sequencing. A later analysis re-analyzed previously published TCR beta repertoires from 500 to 700 donors and added high-resolution HLA genotyping to study TCR occurrence patterns. The study aimed to test whether signatures of past pathogen exposure could be identified by cataloging public T cell receptors. Class I and class II HLA loci were covered by the typing at four-digit resolution. A later genetic analysis used genome-wide SNP genotypes for about 65% of the 666 donors, treating that subset as a discovery cohort.

Libraries were made using the immunoSEQ multiplex PCR assay. The multiplex PCR relied on a mix of 60 forward primers for TCR Vbeta segments and 13 reverse primers for TCR Jbeta segments. A multiplex PCR assay on genomic DNA amplified the CDR3 region of rearranged TCR beta genes. On the Illumina HiSeq System, the amplified TCR beta libraries were sequenced as 87-base-pair reads. Processing in the source paper ran as follows. A later analysis counted about 80 million unique TCR beta chains across the roughly 700 repertoires, and 10 million to 11 million of these chains were shared by at least two donors. Raw reads were error-corrected and collapsed into unique sequences with a nearest-neighbor algorithm that merged closely related sequences to remove PCR and sequencing errors. V, D and J gene segments were assigned by aligning CDR3 sequences to IMGT reference sequences. For a sequence to be retained, at least a six-nucleotide match to both a V gene segment and a J gene segment was required. A rearrangement counted as productive if the CDR3 had no stop codons and remained in frame with V and J, and every other rearrangement counted as non-productive. Following IMGT convention, CDR3 was defined as the stretch from the second conserved V-encoded cysteine up to the conserved J-encoded phenylalanine. Sequences without an unambiguous match to a single V gene segment were excluded from the earlier analysis of several hundred of the donors. In an earlier analysis of 450 to 750 of the donors, a V segment was called functional when productive rearrangements were above 56.7%, and segregating when the standard deviation between donors exceeded 5%. A statistical classification framework was built to diagnose cytomegalovirus status from the catalog of TCR beta chain sequences. A later analysis assigned V and J genes by comparing TCR nucleotide sequences with IMGT/GENE-DB human TR gene sequences. A later analysis assigned CDR3 sequences and most-parsimonious VDJ recombination scenarios with the TCRdist pipeline. In a later analysis, each TCR beta chain was defined by its CDR3 amino acid sequence together with its V-gene family, and reads without a unique V-gene family were excluded. In a later analysis, some 600 highly shared, low-generation-probability nucleotide sequences were removed to address suspected cross-contamination and a sequencing artifact. For each public chain, a later analysis derived a clonal expansion index from normalized ranks of inferred template counts within each repertoire. In a later analysis, generation probabilities were computed using a VDJ recombination model fitted to out-of-frame rearrangements, and the results were checked against IGoR. Hypergeometric tests were used in a later analysis to score TCR-TCR, TCR-HLA and TCR-CMV co-occurrence, with a repertoire-size bias correction applied to the TCR pairs. A later analysis estimated false discovery rates by permuting HLA or CMV assignments 20 times. In a later analysis, co-occurring TCRs were grouped using DBSCAN, with TCRdist sequence similarity added in when clustering inside HLA-allele-positive subsets. Repertoires with fewer than 30,000 or more than 120,000 public chains were left out of co-occurrence clustering, as were five repertoires with anomalous nucleotide sharing. In TCRdb, the immuneACCESS table is reduced to in-frame sequences with V and J assigned. These tables do not hold every clone; where another copy was compared, an unresolved V gene accounts for under half, and the others remain unexplained. That table is the source of V, J and clone size, and D and trimming were worked out from the DNA. The table for this sample records over 100,000 clones. Approximately 1.8% of the sample lies in the top ten.

The junction shows trimming of 4 bases on V and 8 bases on J, plus 20 bases between the germline ends. CDR1 and CDR2 are read off the germline V gene as MGHRA and YSYEKL. The CDR3 runs 16 amino acids, cysteine and phenylalanine included. Only the CDR3 DNA is retained, 48 bases long and in frame from the first base. The paper's findings and limits, for the study overall: Roughly uniform sequencing depth across donors was assumed in presence/absence analyses, although this assumption may not hold. When HLA alleles, especially DR and DQ, strongly co-occurred, TCR associations were difficult to assign to individual alleles. A further reported finding was that TCR beta sequences accurately predicted the HLA-A and HLA-B alleles for most subjects in the first cohort. The classifier was reported to diagnose cytomegalovirus status with high specificity and sensitivity in both the original and validation cohorts. While some public TCRs were present in many individuals, most TCR sequences turned up only very rarely across donors. In a later genetic analysis, a missense DCLRE1C variant was associated with V-gene and J-gene trimming of TCR beta chains, and the association was replicated in an independent cohort. Most CMV-associated TCR beta chains appeared to be HLA-restricted in a later analysis, and the HLA associations seemed to be driven largely by CMV exposure. The sequencing pipeline was judged likely to have produced a cluster of highly shared sequence variants as a technical artifact. In vitro tests confirmed that a few of the cytomegalovirus-associated TCR beta chains recognize cytomegalovirus antigens. Compared with the roughly 670-donor mean, donors in an Asian-associated ancestry cluster had fewer N-insertions in productive TCRs, according to a later genetic analysis. Specific HLA alleles were associated with 15,000 to 20,000 TCR beta sequences at a false discovery rate of 0.05 in a later analysis. A later analysis found that TCR association rates varied across HLA loci, with DRB1 alleles showing the most associated TCRs and HLA-C alleles the fewest. For the cohort, immune exposure information was limited to CMV serostatus. Because counts were too low, about 17 rarely observed V segments, including chromosome 9 orphons, were excluded from the earlier analysis of some 590 of the donors. A total of 164 TCR beta chains were listed by the study as associated with cytomegalovirus. Correlated functional status among segregating V segments might be attributable to linkage disequilibrium, but an unknown experimental factor could not be ruled out. In this cohort, only TCR beta chains were sequenced, and detectable features were limited by the absence of alpha or paired-chain data. HLA typing was unavailable for some donors at each locus, so association tests used only the typed subset. An earlier analysis of approximately 540 of the donors showed that most TCR beta V segments appeared in productive rearrangements either about 90% or about 30% of the time, which broadly matched IMGT annotations. The 87-base-pair reads could not distinguish some IMGT-functional V segments, including TRBV6-2 and TRBV6-3, so those segments were excluded. In a later analysis, several top co-occurrence clusters were reported to appear linked to parvovirus B19, influenza, CMV and Epstein-Barr virus. It was suggested by the authors that the approach could potentially be generalized to other disease states and immunological phenotypes. A later analysis found that HLA-associated TCR beta chains were more clonally expanded and had lower generation probabilities than equally common non-associated chains.

In total, more than 500 healthy bone marrow donors made up the cohort. Cohort members were all nominally healthy when sampled, although unrecorded immune exposures were likely present. The donor tested CMV seronegative and was one of the 352 seronegative cohort members. Every donor gave a peripheral blood sample, and the peripheral blood mononuclear cells from that sample were used for TCR beta sequencing. Genomic DNA extraction from the blood cell samples was performed with the Qiagen DNeasy Blood Extraction Kit. Here the chain combines TRBV4-1 and TRBJ1-4; TRBD1 is possibly the D segment (5 matching bases). The TCR originated in a man younger than 35 in good health and CMV-seronegative. Sequenced material: PBMCs. The nucleotide sequence reads as follows: TGCGCCAGCAGCCGGATGGGGCCCGGTTTGGGGGAAAAACTGTTTTTT. Translated, this is CASSRMGPGLGEKLFF.